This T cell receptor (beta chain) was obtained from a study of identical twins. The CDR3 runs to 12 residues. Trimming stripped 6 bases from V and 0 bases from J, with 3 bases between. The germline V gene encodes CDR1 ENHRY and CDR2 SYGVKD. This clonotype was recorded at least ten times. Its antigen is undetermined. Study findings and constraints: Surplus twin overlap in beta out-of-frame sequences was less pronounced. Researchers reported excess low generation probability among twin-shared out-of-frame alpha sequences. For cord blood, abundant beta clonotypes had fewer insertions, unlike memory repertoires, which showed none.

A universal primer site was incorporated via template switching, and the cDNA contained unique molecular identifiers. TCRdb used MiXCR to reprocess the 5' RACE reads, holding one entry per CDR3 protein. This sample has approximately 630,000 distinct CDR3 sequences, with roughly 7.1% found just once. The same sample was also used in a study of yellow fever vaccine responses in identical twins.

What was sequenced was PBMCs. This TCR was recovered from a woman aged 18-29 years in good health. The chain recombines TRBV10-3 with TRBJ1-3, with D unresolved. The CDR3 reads CAISYSGNTIYF. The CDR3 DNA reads TGTGCCATCAGCTACTCTGGAAACACCATATATTTT.